The present T cell receptor (beta chain) was sequenced within a study of blood T cell repertoires in COVID-19. In the study overall: Researchers got acute and convalescent COVID-19 samples from the United States, Italy and Spain. Nucleic acid was either cDNA or gDNA, and it came from T cells, B-cell-depleted T cells, or PBMCs.

Sequenced by immunoSEQ multiplex PCR; TCRdb stores in-frame clones only, minus some. Of roughly 110,000 clones listed, approximately 88% are singletons. The TCR originated in a man between 45 and 60 years old with active or convalescent COVID-19. Material: peripheral blood.

The CDR3 sequence is CASSREGVLAEAFF. CDR3 in DNA: TGTGCCAGCAGCAGAGAGGGTGTATTGGCTGAAGCTTTCTTT. The chain carries TRBV7-6 and TRBJ1-1; D is unclear. The CDR3 spans 14 residues. Per the germline V gene, CDR1 is SGHVS and CDR2 is FNYEAQ. V dropped 5 bases and J dropped 6 bases, with 16 bases sitting between them.